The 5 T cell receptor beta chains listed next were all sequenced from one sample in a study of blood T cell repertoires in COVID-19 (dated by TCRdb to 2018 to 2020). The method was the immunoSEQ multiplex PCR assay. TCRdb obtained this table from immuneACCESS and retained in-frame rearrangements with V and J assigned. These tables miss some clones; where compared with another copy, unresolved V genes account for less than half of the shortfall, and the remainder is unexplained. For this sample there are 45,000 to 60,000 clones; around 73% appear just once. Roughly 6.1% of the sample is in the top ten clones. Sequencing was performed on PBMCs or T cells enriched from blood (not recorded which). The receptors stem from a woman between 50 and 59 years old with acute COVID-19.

The DNA of the CDR3 is TGTGCCAGCAGCCCTCGGGAGGTGGGTGGCTACACCTTC. It translates to CASSPREVGGYTF. The rearrangement uses TRBV14 and TRBJ1-2; D is unclear. The CDR3 extends over 13 amino acids. Germline assignment: CDR1 SGHDN and CDR2 FVKESK. Trimming shortened V by 4 bases and J by 7 bases, and 13 bases separated the two germline ends.

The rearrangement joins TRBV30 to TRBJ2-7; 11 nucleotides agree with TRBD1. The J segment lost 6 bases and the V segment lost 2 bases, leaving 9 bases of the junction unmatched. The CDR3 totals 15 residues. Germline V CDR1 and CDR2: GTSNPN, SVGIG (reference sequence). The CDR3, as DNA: TGTGCCTGGAGTTCCCCGGGACAGGGGGTGGGCGAGCAGTACTTC. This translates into CAWSSPGQGVGEQYF.

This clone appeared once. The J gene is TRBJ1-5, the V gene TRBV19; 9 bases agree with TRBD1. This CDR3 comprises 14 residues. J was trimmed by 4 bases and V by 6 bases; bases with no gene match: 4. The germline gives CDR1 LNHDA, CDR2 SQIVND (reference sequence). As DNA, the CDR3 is TGTGCCAGTAGACAGGGGGCGTATAATCAGCCCCAGCATTTT. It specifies CASRQGAYNQPQHF.

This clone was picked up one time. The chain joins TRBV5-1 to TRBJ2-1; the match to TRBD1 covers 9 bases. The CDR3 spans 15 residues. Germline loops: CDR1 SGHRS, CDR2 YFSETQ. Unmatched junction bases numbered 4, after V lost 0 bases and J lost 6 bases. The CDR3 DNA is TGCGCCAGCAGCTTGGGGACAGGGGTTGTCAATGAGCAGTTCTTC. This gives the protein CASSLGTGVVNEQFF.

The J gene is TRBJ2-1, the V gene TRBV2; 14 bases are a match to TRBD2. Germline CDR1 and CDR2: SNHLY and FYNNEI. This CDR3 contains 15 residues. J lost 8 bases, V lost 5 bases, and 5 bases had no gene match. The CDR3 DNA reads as TGTGCCAGCAGTCCGACTAGCGGGGGGGCCTATGAGCAGTTCTTC. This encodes CASSPTSGGAYEQFF.